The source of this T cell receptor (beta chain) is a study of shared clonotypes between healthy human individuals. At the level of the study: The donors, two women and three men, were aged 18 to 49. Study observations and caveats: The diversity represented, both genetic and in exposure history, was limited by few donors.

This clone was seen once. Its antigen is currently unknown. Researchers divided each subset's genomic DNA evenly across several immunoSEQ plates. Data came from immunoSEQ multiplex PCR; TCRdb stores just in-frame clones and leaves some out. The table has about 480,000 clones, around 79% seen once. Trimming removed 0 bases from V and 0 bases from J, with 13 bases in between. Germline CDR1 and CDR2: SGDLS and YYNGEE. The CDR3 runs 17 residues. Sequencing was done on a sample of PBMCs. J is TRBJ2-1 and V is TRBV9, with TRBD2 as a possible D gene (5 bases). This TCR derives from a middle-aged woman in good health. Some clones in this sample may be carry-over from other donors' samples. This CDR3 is CASSVASLAGSYNEQFF. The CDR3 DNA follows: TGTGCCAGCAGCGTAGCTAGTCTAGCTGGCTCCTACAATGAGCAGTTCTTC.